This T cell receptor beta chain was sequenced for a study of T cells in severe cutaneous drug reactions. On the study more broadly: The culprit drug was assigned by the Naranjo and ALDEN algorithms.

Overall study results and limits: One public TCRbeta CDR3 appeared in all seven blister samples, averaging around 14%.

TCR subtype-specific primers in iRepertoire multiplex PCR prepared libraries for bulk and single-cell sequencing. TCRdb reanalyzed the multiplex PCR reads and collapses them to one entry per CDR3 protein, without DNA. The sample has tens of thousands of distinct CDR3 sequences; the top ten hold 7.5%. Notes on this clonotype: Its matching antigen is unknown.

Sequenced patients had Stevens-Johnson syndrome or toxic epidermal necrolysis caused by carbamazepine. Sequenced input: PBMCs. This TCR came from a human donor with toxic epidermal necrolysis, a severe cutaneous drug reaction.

The CDR3 sequence is CASSQSSGSYNEQFF. The V and J genes are TRBV4-1 and TRBJ2-1; TCRdb calls TRBD2, which cannot be checked without DNA. CDR3 length: 15 amino acids. Germline values: CDR1 MGHRA, CDR2 YSYEKL.